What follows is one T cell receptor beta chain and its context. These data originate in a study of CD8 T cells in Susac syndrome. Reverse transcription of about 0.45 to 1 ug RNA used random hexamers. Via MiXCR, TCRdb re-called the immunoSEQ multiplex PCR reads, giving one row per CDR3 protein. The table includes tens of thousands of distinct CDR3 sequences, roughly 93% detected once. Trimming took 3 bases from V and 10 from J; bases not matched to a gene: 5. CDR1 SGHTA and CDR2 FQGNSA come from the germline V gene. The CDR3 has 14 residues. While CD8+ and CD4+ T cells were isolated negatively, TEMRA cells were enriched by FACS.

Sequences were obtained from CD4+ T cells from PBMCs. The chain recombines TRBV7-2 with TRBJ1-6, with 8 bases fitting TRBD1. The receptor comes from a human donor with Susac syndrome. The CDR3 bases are TGTGCCAGCAGCTTGGGGACAGGAGGGTCACCCCTCCACTTT. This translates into CASSLGTGGSPLHF.